This is a list of T cell receptor beta chains from one sample in a study of Graves' ophthalmopathy and Graves' hyperthyroidism. Using its own MiXCR run on the multiplex PCR reads, TCRdb lists one record per CDR3 protein. The data show around 520,000 distinct CDR3 sequences, with roughly 40% seen just once and about 4.1% held by the top ten. Sequences were obtained from peripheral blood or thyroid tissue (not recorded which). Every receptor here comes from an adult man with Graves' hyperthyroidism. CDR3s include the opening cysteine and the closing phenylalanine or tryptophan. A D gene is named only where the DNA matches it firmly. Some rows mark clone size as missing; the rest say once, few, many or name a class of expanded clone.

TRBV28	NA	TRBJ2-7	few	TGTGCCAGCAGAGGACGGCCCACCTACGAGCAGTACTTC	CASRGRPTYEQYF
TRBV20-1	NA	TRBJ1-4	many	TGCAGTGCTAGCTCCTTCAGGGAGACTAATGAAAAACTGTTTTTT	CSASSFRETNEKLFF
TRBV10-3	NA	TRBJ1-2	NA	TGTGCCATCAGTGTACTTCCTGACGTGGCTAACTATGGCTACACCTTC	CAISVLPDVANYGYTF
TRBV5-8	NA	TRBJ2-5	many	TGTGCCAGCAGCTTTAATGGGCTCCAAGAGACCCAGTACTTC	CASSFNGLQETQYF
TRBV4-1	NA	TRBJ1-1	NA	TGCGCCAGCAGCCAAGTTGGGTCCACGGTGACGCTTAACACTGAAGCTTTCTTT	CASSQVGSTVTLNTEAFF
TRBV20-1	NA	TRBJ1-5	NA	TGCAGTGCTAGTGGGTTGAGGGAGACCCAGCATTTT	CSASGLRETQHF
TRBV5-8	NA	TRBJ1-1	many	TGTGCCAGCAGCTTGCAGACAGGAGGGCACACTGAAGCTTTCTTT	CASSLQTGGHTEAFF
TRBV12-3/TRBV12-4	NA	TRBJ1-5	many	TGTGCCAGCAGTTTAGGACCCGAGTGGCCCCAGCATTTT	CASSLGPEWPQHF
TRBV7-2	TRBD2	TRBJ2-1	NA	TGTGCCAGCAGCTTGGTTAGCGGGGGGGTCAATGAGCAGTTCTTC	CASSLVSGGVNEQFF
TRBV7-9	TRBD1	TRBJ1-5	NA	TGCGCCAGCAGCGGTACAGGGGGCCCGAATAGCAATCAGCCCCAGCATTTT	CASSGTGGPNSNQPQHF
TRBV19	NA	TRBJ1-1	many	TGTGCCAGTATGAACCTGAACACTGAAGCTTTCTTT	CASMNLNTEAFF
TRBV10-2	TRBD1	TRBJ2-5	many	TGCGCCACCACAGGGGGCCATTCTCAAGAGACCCAGTACTTC	CATTGGHSQETQYF
TRBV6-6	NA	TRBJ1-5	few	TGTGCCAGCAGTGATAATCCATTTCAGCCCCAGCATTTT	CASSDNPFQPQHF
TRBV14	TRBD1	TRBJ1-2	many	TGTGCCAGCAGCCAAGATGCGGGGACAGGGAACGGCTACACCTTC	CASSQDAGTGNGYTF
TRBV29-1	NA	TRBJ1-2	NA	TGCAGCGTTGAAGAAGGGGCAGGGGACTATGGCTACACCTTC	CSVEEGAGDYGYTF
TRBV6-5	TRBD1	TRBJ2-7	many	TGTGCCAGCAGTAAAAACAGGGGGATCTACGAGCAGTACTTC	CASSKNRGIYEQYF
TRBV10-2	NA	TRBJ2-5	NA	TGCGCCAGCAAGACAGGGAGGAGAGACCAAGAGACCCAGTACTTC	CASKTGRRDQETQYF
TRBV18	NA	TRBJ2-5	many	TGTGCCAGCTCACCTAGGCAAGAGACCCAGTACTTC	CASSPRQETQYF
TRBV29-1	NA	TRBJ2-5	many	TGCAGCGGAGCGGAGGTAGGAGAGACCCAGTACTTC	CSGAEVGETQYF
TRBV29-1	NA	TRBJ1-1	many	TGCAGAGCAAACTTGGGGGCAGGGTACCTGAACACTGAAGCTTTCTTT	CRANLGAGYLNTEAFF
TRBV4-1	NA	TRBJ1-1	many	TGCGCCAGCAGCCAAGCAAGGTCCAAGAACACTGAAGCTTTCTTT	CASSQARSKNTEAFF
TRBV3-1	NA	TRBJ1-5	few	TGTGCCAGCAGCCATGCAGACGAATACAATCAGCCCCAGCATTTT	CASSHADEYNQPQHF
TRBV2	NA	TRBJ1-1	many	TGTGCCAGCAGTGAGTCCCCCATGAACACTGAAGCTTTCTTT	CASSESPMNTEAFF
TRBV5-4	TRBD1	TRBJ2-7	NA	TGTGCCAGCAGCCAAGAAAAGGCCAGGGGGATCGACGAGCGGTACTTC	CASSQEKARGIDERYF
TRBV10-1	NA	TRBJ2-1	NA	TGCGCCAGCAGTGAGGGCTCCCACAATGAGCAGTTCTTC	CASSEGSHNEQFF
TRBV7-6	TRBD2	TRBJ2-7	many	TGTGCCAGCAGCGAGACGGGGGGGGCGGGGGACGAGCAGTACTTC	CASSETGGAGDEQYF
TRBV27	TRBD1	TRBJ1-1	few	TGTGCCAGCAGTTTAAGAGCCCCGGGACAGAGCACTGAAGCTTTCTTT	CASSLRAPGQSTEAFF
TRBV9	TRBD2	TRBJ2-2	few	TGTGCCAGCAGCCGCCTCGGACTAGCGGGGGGCTCGAACACCGGGGAGCTGTTTTTT	CASSRLGLAGGSNTGELFF
TRBV7-9	NA	TRBJ1-1	once	TGTGCCAGCAGCCCCGCCGGGGTGAACACTGAAGCTTTCTTT	CASSPAGVNTEAFF
TRBV7-8	TRBD2	TRBJ2-2	NA	TGTGCCAGCAGCTCCAGGACTAGCGTCACCGGGGAGCTGTTTTTT	CASSSRTSVTGELFF
TRBV15	NA	TRBJ1-2	many	TGTGCCACCAGCACTTCCAGGAACTATGGCTACACCTTC	CATSTSRNYGYTF
TRBV7-9	TRBD2	TRBJ2-7	few	TGTGCCAGCTCACCAATGACTAGCGGCTCCTACGAGCAGTACTTC	CASSPMTSGSYEQYF
TRBV4-1	NA	TRBJ1-1	many	TGCGCCAGCAGCCATGACCTCCGGGACCCAACGGAGGCTTTCTTT	CASSHDLRDPTEAFF
TRBV7-8	NA	TRBJ1-4	NA	TGTGCCAGCAGCTTAGCGGAATATCTCAATGAAAAACTGTTTTTT	CASSLAEYLNEKLFF
TRBV20-1	NA	TRBJ2-1	NA	TGCAGTGCTACTGAGACTGCCTACAATGAGCAGTTCTTC	CSATETAYNEQFF
TRBV19	NA	TRBJ1-2	few	TGTGCCAGTAGTCTTCGGACCGAATTAGCTAACTATGGCTACACCTTC	CASSLRTELANYGYTF
TRBV2	TRBD1	TRBJ1-1	NA	TGTGCCAGCAGAGACCGGGACAGGGGCGCTGAAGCTTTCTTT	CASRDRDRGAEAFF
TRBV5-5	NA	TRBJ1-1	many	TGTGCCAGCAGCCGGGACGGCCGCCAAATTAAAGCTTTCTTT	CASSRDGRQIKAFF
TRBV6-5	TRBD1	TRBJ2-5	NA	TGTGCCAGCGGCCCGGGACAGGGGAAAGGGGAGACCCAGTACTTC	CASGPGQGKGETQYF
TRBV4-1	NA	TRBJ1-2	many	TGCGCCAGCAGCCAAGCAGAGGGGTACTCTGGCTACACCTTC	CASSQAEGYSGYTF
TRBV11-3	NA	TRBJ2-2	many	TGTGCCAGCAGCATAATCGCCGGGGAGCTGTTTTTT	CASSIIAGELFF
TRBV7-2	TRBD1	TRBJ1-3	many	TGTGCCAGCAGCTTCGGGACAGCGAATTCTGGAAACACCATATATTTT	CASSFGTANSGNTIYF
TRBV5-6	NA	TRBJ2-2	many	TGTGCCAGCAGCTTGGGGCCGCCCCCAACCGGGGAGCTGTTTTTT	CASSLGPPPTGELFF
TRBV29-1	TRBD1	TRBJ1-5	many	TGCAGCGTCACAGGGGGACCAAATCAGCCCCAGCATTTT	CSVTGGPNQPQHF
TRBV10-3	NA	TRBJ1-2	NA	TGTGCCATCAGTGAGTCAGAGGGTGACTATGGCTACACCTTC	CAISESEGDYGYTF
TRBV10-3	TRBD1	TRBJ2-7	many	TGTGCCACCTCGGACAGGATCTACGAGCAGTACTTC	CATSDRIYEQYF
TRBV20-1	TRBD1	TRBJ1-2	NA	TGCAGTGCCAGCAGCCAGGGGGACACTCGTGGCTACACCTTC	CSASSQGDTRGYTF
TRBV2	TRBD1	TRBJ1-1	few	TGTGCCAGCAGTGAGCGACAGGGTGAAGCTTTCTTT	CASSERQGEAFF